Below are 15 T cell receptor beta chains sequenced from a single sample in a study of cytomegalovirus exposure and HLA in healthy donors. PCR employed 60 Vbeta and 13 Jbeta primers. Profiling relied on immunoSEQ multiplex PCR, and the TCRdb table lists in-frame clones only, not all of them. The table shows about 120,000 clones, with around 70% occurring only once. Material for sequencing was PBMCs. These TCRs come from a woman aged 18-30 years in good health and CMV-seronegative.

V gene TRBV10-1 combines with J gene TRBJ2-7; no definite D call. Germline CDR1 reads WNHNN; CDR2 reads SYGVQD (reference sequence). This CDR3 is built from 12 residues. V lost 6 bases to trimming and J lost 3 bases, with 9 bases between them. CDR3 sequence reads: CASSPGIYEQYF. The CDR3 DNA sequence: TGCGCCAGCAGCCCAGGTATCTACGAGCAGTACTTC.

The rearrangement uses TRBV10-3 and TRBJ2-5, with D perhaps matching TRBD2 (6 bases). This CDR3 comprises 14 residues. With 3 bases removed from V and 4 bases from J, the gap between germline ends came to 12 bases. From germline, CDR1 is ENHRY and CDR2 SYGVKD. CDR3 loop: CAISDGVEGETQYF. CDR3 nucleotides: TGTGCCATCAGTGACGGGGTGGAGGGAGAGACCCAGTACTTC.

The CDR3 DNA reads as TGTGCCAGCAGCTTAGATGGGGGCGGGAGCGCTCAGCCCCAGCATTTT. Its translation: CASSLDGGGSAQPQHF. This chain connects TRBV11-2 to TRBJ1-5; D may be TRBD1 (6 bases). CDR3 size: 16 residues. The germline CDR1 and CDR2 sequences are SGHAT and FQNNGV. V lost 0 bases and J 6 bases, leaving 15 bases between the germline ends.

This clone was seen only once. The chain carries TRBV15 and TRBJ1-2; tentative D call: TRBD1 (5 bases). CDR1 and CDR2 (germline): LNHNV, YYDKDF (reference sequence). V lost 3 bases to trimming and J lost 6 bases, with 26 bases between them. The CDR3 is made up of 18 amino acids. CDR3 protein: CATSSPSRTDGGTHGYTF. The CDR3 DNA sequence: TGTGCCACCAGCAGTCCCTCGAGGACGGACGGGGGAACGCATGGCTACACCTTC.

V and J are TRBV7-9 and TRBJ1-5; 10 nucleotides agree with TRBD1. In germline, CDR1 is SEHNR, CDR2 FQNEAQ (reference sequence). The CDR3 is 16 residues long. Trimming cost V 1 base and J 0 bases; bases outside gene matches: 0. DNA for the CDR3: TGTGCCAGCAGCTTAGGGACAGGGGGTAGCAATCAGCCCCAGCATTTT. Translating it yields CASSLGTGGSNQPQHF.

CDR3 protein: CAWTAAERDQPQHF. CDR3 DNA: TGTGCCTGGACGGCGGCAGAGAGGGATCAGCCCCAGCATTTT. The rearrangement uses TRBV30 and TRBJ1-5; D not certain. The CDR3 runs 14 residues. V was trimmed by 4 bases and J by 5 bases, leaving 15 bases between them. Germline-derived CDR1 and CDR2 are GTSNPN and SVGIG (reference sequence). The entire variable domain, with the rest obtained from reference TRBV30 and TRBJ1-5, is as follows: SQTIHQWPATLVQPVGSPLSLECTVEGTSNPNLYWYRQAAGRGLQLLFYSVGIGQISSEVPQNLSASRPQDRQFILSSKKLLLSDSGFYLCAWTAAERDQPQHFGDGTRLSIL.

The V and J genes are TRBV9 and TRBJ2-3, with D possibly TRBD2 on 5 matching bases. Germline V gene sequence: CDR1 SGDLS, CDR2 YYNGEE. The CDR3 has 16 residues. Between the trimmed V and J ends, which lost 1 base and 5 bases, there was a span of 17 bases. The CDR3 coding sequence is TGTGCCAGCAGCGTATTGGCGAGGGCCGTTCTAGATACGCAGTATTTT. Translation: CASSVLARAVLDTQYF.

The sample holds one count of this clone. This chain connects TRBV15 to TRBJ1-1; no clear D. The CDR3 extends over 13 amino acids. Germline loops: CDR1 LNHNV, CDR2 YYDKDF (reference sequence). The V end lost 3 bases, the J end lost 1 base, and 6 bases lay between the germline ends. As DNA, the CDR3 is TGTGCCACCAGCAGTTCACAGAACACTGAAGCTTTCTTT. Translation: CATSSSQNTEAFF.

The chain carries TRBV7-2 and TRBJ2-1; 8 nucleotides agree with TRBD1. The V segment lost 0 bases and the J segment 3 bases; nucleotides outside the gene matches: 4. Germline values: CDR1 SGHTA, CDR2 FQGNSA. This CDR3 has 16 residues. The CDR3 coding sequence is TGTGCCAGCAGCTTAGCTCAGGGGGCTAACTACAATGAGCAGTTCTTC. It specifies CASSLAQGANYNEQFF. The full variable domain, in which reference TRBV7-2 and TRBJ2-1 provide the parts outside the CDR3, is GAGVSQSPSNKVTEKGKDVELRCDPISGHTALYWYRQSLGQGLEFLIYFQGNSAPDKSGLPSDRFSAERTGGSVSTLTIQRTQQEDSAVYLCASSLAQGANYNEQFFGPGTRLTVL.

This clone has a handful of counts. This chain connects TRBV7-2 to TRBJ2-5; D possibly corresponds to TRBD1 (5 bases). Looked up from germline, CDR1 is SGHTA and CDR2 is FQGNSA. V lost 3 bases, J lost 4 bases, and 12 bases lay in between. This CDR3 is built from 14 residues. Here the CDR3 DNA reads TGTGCCAGCAGCTTGCAGGGTGTTGGAGAGACCCAGTACTTC. It codes for CASSLQGVGETQYF.

CDR3 loop: CASLDRLVYTF. The CDR3 region has the DNA TGTGCCAGCTTGGACAGGCTCGTTTACACCTTC. This chain links TRBV19 with TRBJ1-2; TRBD1 matches 7 bases. The CDR3 has 11 residues. Germline V gene lookup returns CDR1 LNHDA and CDR2 SQIVND (reference sequence). With 9 bases clipped from V and 11 bases from J, the junction kept 9 bases outside the gene matches.

For the CDR3, the DNA is TGCGCCAGCAGCCCATGGACAGTAACCCACTATGGCTACACCTTC. Its translation is CASSPWTVTHYGYTF. This chain links TRBV5-1 with TRBJ1-2; perhaps TRBD1 as D (6 bases). Germline CDR1 reads SGHRS; CDR2 reads YFSETQ. V gave up 4 bases and J gave up 3 bases, with 16 bases separating them. CDR3 size: 15 residues.

This clone was detected only a few times. CDR3: CASSQGGGAADTQYF. Here the CDR3 DNA reads TGTGCCAGCAGCCAAGGCGGGGGGGCGGCAGATACGCAGTATTTT. The rearrangement links TRBV4-2 to TRBJ2-3; 9 bases are shared with TRBD2. The junction had 3 bases not matched to a gene; V was cut back by 1 base and J by 4 bases. This CDR3 has 15 amino acids. Germline V lookup: CDR1 LGHNA, CDR2 YNFKEQ.

This clone was observed once. J is TRBJ1-1 and V is TRBV19, with TRBD1 identical over 7 bases. Trimming removed 0 bases from V and 5 bases from J; junction bases left unmatched: 3. Germline assignment: CDR1 LNHDA and CDR2 SQIVND (reference sequence). This CDR3 is built from 14 residues. The CDR3 DNA follows: TGTGCCAGTAGTATAGAGACAGGGAGGACTGAAGCTTTCTTT. It codes for CASSIETGRTEAFF.

In its sample, this clone was seen a few times. CDR3 DNA sequence: TGTGCCAGCAGAGGAGGGTTTGGCAATCAGCCCCAGCATTTT. Its protein product is CASRGGFGNQPQHF. The rearrangement uses TRBV6-6 and TRBJ1-5; unclear D gene. Deletions cut 6 bases from V and 2 bases from J, with 11 bases between. The CDR3 sequence is 14 residues long. The germline V gene encodes CDR1 MNHNY and CDR2 SVGAGI (reference sequence).